The 5 T cell receptor beta chains given below trace back to one sample, sequenced in a study of T cell repertoires in cytomegalovirus infection. TCRdb independently ran MiXCR on the reads; one entry per CDR3 protein. The sample includes 680,000 or so distinct CDR3 sequences, approximately 34% seen only once; the top ten take 2.5% to 3.5%. Material: PBMCs. Receptor source: a human donor in good health (CMV status not recorded). Some clones in this sample may be carry-over from other donors' samples.

This clonotype was observed a few times. V usage is TRBV2 and J usage is TRBJ1-2; D perhaps matches TRBD1 (6 bases). The CDR3 runs 14 residues. Germline-derived CDR1 and CDR2 are SNHLY and FYNNEI. V gave up 5 bases and J gave up 8 bases, with 18 bases separating them. This CDR3 reads CASSPFRAGEGYTF. CDR3 nucleotide sequence: TGTGCCAGCAGTCCCTTCAGGGCAGGGGAGGGCTACACCTTC.

The DNA of the CDR3 is TGCAGTGCTAATCGGCAGGGTTTCTCTGGGGCCAACGTCCTGACTTTC. Its protein product is CSANRQGFSGANVLTF. This chain uses TRBV20-1 with TRBJ2-6; D is perhaps TRBD1 (5 bases). The CDR3 consists of 16 residues. The V end was cut by 4 bases, the J end by 0 bases, with 13 bases between. Germline CDR1 is DFQATT and CDR2 is SNEGSKA (reference sequence).

This clonotype was seen at least ten times. The V gene is TRBV6-1, the J gene TRBJ1-5, with D possibly TRBD1 on 6 matching bases. The V gene's germline CDR1 is MNHNS and CDR2 SASEGT. V lost 8 bases to trimming and J lost 2 bases, with 19 bases between them. The CDR3 extends over 16 amino acids. The chain's CDR3 is CASPHKRQDGNQPQHF. As DNA, the CDR3 is TGTGCCAGCCCCCACAAGAGACAGGATGGCAATCAGCCCCAGCATTTT.

The chain links TRBV4-1 to TRBJ2-3; 8 bases agree with TRBD1. The V and J ends lost 2 bases and 4 bases, in that order; junction bases with no gene match: 2. This CDR3 comprises 14 residues. From germline, CDR1 is MGHRA and CDR2 YSYEKL. CDR3 coding DNA: TGCGCCAGCAGCCAACCGACAGGGGCAGATACGCAGTATTTT. This encodes CASSQPTGADTQYF.

V is TRBV28 and J is TRBJ1-5; D remains ambiguous. This CDR3 spans 10 amino acids. V shed 8 bases and J shed 5 bases, with 4 bases lying between them. The germline V gene has CDR1 MDHEN and CDR2 SYDVKM. CDR3 sequence reads: CASGYQPQHF. CDR3 nucleotide sequence: TGTGCCAGCGGGTATCAGCCCCAGCATTTT. Using reference TRBV28 and TRBJ1-5 for the parts outside the CDR3, the full variable domain is DVKVTQSSRYLVKRTGEKVFLECVQDMDHENMFWYRQDPGLGLRLIYFSYDVKMKEKGDIPEGYSVSREKKERFSLILESASTNQTSMYLCASGYQPQHFGDGTRLSIL.